This T cell receptor beta chain was sequenced for a study of metastatic and nonmetastatic thyroid tumors. At the level of the study: The study looked at repertoires side by side in blood and in tumor or nodule tissue from malignant and benign thyroid patients.

TCRdb re-called the PCR reads via MiXCR. The data show more than 85,000 clones, with over 8.5% seen just once and 8.8% held by the top ten. Germline-derived CDR1 and CDR2 are SGHRS and YFSETQ. V gave up 10 bases and J gave up 5 bases, with 16 bases separating them. The CDR3 runs 12 residues. Each patient went into thyroid surgery without having received any treatment. This clone was recorded many times. The sample taken for sequencing was blood. The sequence derives from a female donor with papillary thyroid cancer or a benign thyroid nodule (not recorded which). Some clones in this sample may be carry-over from other donors' samples. This rearrangement joins TRBV5-1 to TRBJ2-7; perhaps TRBD1 as D (5 bases). CDR3 residues: CARVGLEDEQYF. DNA of the CDR3: TGCGCCCGCGTGGGGCTGGAAGACGAGCAGTACTTC.